This TCR beta chain appears in the sequencing data of a study of blood T cell repertoires in COVID-19. Study details: PBMCs, B-cell-depleted T cells, or T cells provided the cDNA or gDNA that made up the material.

Original analysis: Scientists estimated how many nucleated cells there were by amplifying reference gene primers. Sequencing used immunoSEQ multiplex PCR; TCRdb keeps in-frame clones, though not all of them. The DNA was the basis for D and trimming; V, J and clone size are from that table. Of some 150,000 clones listed, 70% to 90% were seen once; the top ten hold less than 5.5%. Per the germline V gene, CDR1 is SEHNR and CDR2 is FQNEAQ (reference sequence). This CDR3 is built from 14 residues. V was clipped by 1 base and J by 8 bases, with 12 bases between them. V is TRBV7-9 and J is TRBJ2-1; D might be TRBD1 (6 bases). The source material was peripheral blood. This TCR was recovered from a woman aged 45-65 years with acute or convalescent COVID-19. CDR3 sequence reads: CASSLDRGGYEQFF. CDR3 nucleotides: TGTGCCAGCAGCTTAGACAGAGGGGGTTATGAGCAGTTCTTC.